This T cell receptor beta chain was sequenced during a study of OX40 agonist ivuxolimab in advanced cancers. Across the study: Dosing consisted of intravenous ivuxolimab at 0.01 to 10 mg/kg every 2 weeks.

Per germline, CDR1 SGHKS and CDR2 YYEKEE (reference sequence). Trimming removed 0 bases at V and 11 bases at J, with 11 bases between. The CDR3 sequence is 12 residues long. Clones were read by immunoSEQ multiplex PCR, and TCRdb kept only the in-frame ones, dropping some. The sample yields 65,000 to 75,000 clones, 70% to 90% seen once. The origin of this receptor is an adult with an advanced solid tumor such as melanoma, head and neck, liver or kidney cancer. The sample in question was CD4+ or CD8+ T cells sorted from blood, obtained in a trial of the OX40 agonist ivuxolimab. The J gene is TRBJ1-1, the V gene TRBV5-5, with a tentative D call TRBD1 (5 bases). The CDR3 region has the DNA TGTGCCAGCAGCTTGGTAGGCCAGGGTGCTTTCTTT. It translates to CASSLVGQGAFF.